Listed below are T cell receptor beta chains from one sample, sequenced in a study of beta chain features in type 1 diabetes. Assay: immunoSEQ multiplex PCR; the TCRdb copy retains only in-frame clones and omits some. Among just over 600,000 clones listed, about 14% were seen once. The source material was naive CD4+ T cells from blood. Receptors were obtained from a man between 18 and 29 years old in good health. CDR3s include the opening cysteine and the closing phenylalanine or tryptophan. D genes are given only for firm matches. Size values are once, few and many counts, or a class for expanded clones, and some rows have none.

d_call	j_call	v_call	clone_size	cdr3_aa	cdr3_nt
NA	TRBJ1-1	TRBV9	few	CASSVGGYLRDTEAFF	TGTGCCAGCAGCGTAGGAGGATACCTAAGGGACACTGAAGCTTTCTTT
NA	TRBJ1-2	TRBV28	NA	CASSTGQRGGYTF	TGTGCCAGCAGTACCGGACAGCGGGGAGGCTACACCTTC
TRBD2	TRBJ2-1	TRBV9	few	CASSVASGRALFHEQFF	TGTGCCAGCAGCGTAGCTAGCGGGAGGGCCCTTTTCCATGAGCAGTTCTTC
TRBD2	TRBJ2-5	TRBV5-4	NA	CASNRGSREGETQYF	TGTGCCAGCAACCGGGGAAGCAGGGAGGGTGAGACCCAGTACTTC
TRBD2	TRBJ2-1	TRBV5-4	many	CASNSGAGVYDDEQFF	TGTGCCAGCAACTCCGGAGCGGGAGTGTATGATGATGAGCAGTTCTTC
NA	TRBJ2-3	TRBV5-1	NA	CASRLPAGDTQYF	TGCGCCAGCAGGCTCCCCGCGGGAGATACGCAGTATTTT
NA	TRBJ1-2	TRBV7-2	NA	CASSLNTNNYGYTF	TGTGCCAGCAGCTTAAACACCAATAACTATGGCTACACCTTC
NA	TRBJ2-7	TRBV5-6	NA	CASSSRGKQYF	TGTGCCAGCAGCTCCCGGGGAAAGCAGTACTTC
TRBD1	TRBJ2-3	TRBV5-1	few	CASSLAGGRTDTQYF	TGCGCCAGCAGCTTGGCAGGGGGCCGGACAGATACGCAGTATTTT
TRBD2	TRBJ2-6	TRBV2	NA	CASSERLAGESGANVLTF	TGTGCCAGCAGTGAAAGGCTAGCGGGGGAGTCTGGGGCCAACGTCCTGACTTTC
NA	TRBJ2-1	TRBV9	NA	CASSAVGRSSYNEQFF	TGTGCCAGCAGCGCAGTAGGTAGGTCCTCCTACAATGAGCAGTTCTTC
TRBD1	TRBJ1-1	TRBV5-1	NA	CASSLARTGSTEAFF	TGCGCCAGCAGCTTGGCCCGGACAGGGAGTACTGAAGCTTTCTTT
NA	TRBJ1-5	TRBV7-9	few	CASSLETGNQPQHF	TGTGCCAGCAGCTTAGAGACCGGCAATCAGCCCCAGCATTTT
NA	TRBJ1-1	TRBV11-2	few	CASSGKMGANTEAFF	TGTGCCAGCAGCGGCAAAATGGGTGCGAACACTGAAGCTTTCTTT
NA	TRBJ1-1	TRBV7-2	few	CASSLVAQGAFF	TGTGCCAGCAGCTTAGTCGCACAAGGGGCTTTCTTT
NA	TRBJ1-3	TRBV9	NA	CASSVAWSFSGNTIYF	TGTGCCAGCAGCGTAGCGTGGTCATTCTCTGGAAACACCATATATTTT
TRBD2	TRBJ2-5	TRBV5-4	few	CASSSGLAGQETQYF	TGTGCCAGCAGCTCGGGACTAGCGGGGCAAGAGACCCAGTACTTC
NA	TRBJ1-4	TRBV7-9	NA	CASSPGRQKLFF	TGTGCCAGCAGCCCTGGACGGCAAAAACTGTTTTTT
NA	TRBJ2-1	TRBV20-1	few	CSARIPEQFF	TGCAGTGCTAGAATTCCAGAGCAGTTCTTC
NA	TRBJ1-1	TRBV7-2	NA	CASSLAAILNTEAFF	TGTGCCAGCAGCTTAGCGGCCATACTGAACACTGAAGCTTTCTTT
NA	TRBJ2-7	TRBV2	NA	CASSEAFFSGVSPYEQYF	TGTGCCAGCAGTGAAGCTTTTTTCTCTGGGGTATCCCCCTACGAGCAGTACTTC
TRBD1	TRBJ1-5	TRBV15	NA	CATSSIQGVGNQPQHF	TGTGCCACCAGCAGTATACAGGGGGTTGGCAATCAGCCCCAGCATTTT
TRBD1	TRBJ1-5	TRBV9	few	CASGGQTNQPQHF	TGTGCCAGCGGGGGACAGACGAATCAGCCCCAGCATTTT
NA	TRBJ2-1	TRBV6-4	NA	CASSEYGGSYNEQFF	TGTGCCAGCAGTGAGTATGGGGGCTCCTACAATGAGCAGTTCTTC
TRBD1	TRBJ1-2	TRBV7-3	NA	CASSLTSSRTGGPYGYTF	TGTGCCAGCAGCTTAACTTCATCAAGGACAGGGGGCCCCTATGGCTACACCTTC
NA	TRBJ2-3	TRBV14	NA	CASSPSHFTDTQYF	TGTGCCAGCAGCCCCAGCCACTTCACAGATACGCAGTATTTT
NA	TRBJ1-3	TRBV5-1	few	CASSTNGPSSGNTIYF	TGCGCCAGCAGCACCAATGGACCGAGCTCTGGAAACACCATATATTTT
TRBD2	TRBJ2-7	TRBV4-3	NA	CASSQEGTSGHEQYF	TGCGCCAGCAGCCAAGAAGGGACTAGCGGCCACGAGCAGTACTTC
TRBD2	TRBJ2-3	TRBV14	NA	CASRISGRGSDHGTQYF	TGTGCCAGCAGGATTAGCGGGAGAGGTAGCGACCATGGGACGCAGTATTTT
NA	TRBJ2-7	TRBV5-6	NA	CASSLVPAAGTYEQYF	TGTGCCAGCAGCTTGGTGCCAGCTGCCGGTACCTACGAGCAGTACTTC
NA	TRBJ1-2	TRBV28	NA	CASSSGSRGYTF	TGTGCCAGCAGTTCAGGGTCGCGCGGCTACACCTTC
NA	TRBJ1-1	TRBV28	few	CASSWETRAFF	TGTGCCAGCAGCTGGGAAACACGAGCTTTCTTT
NA	TRBJ1-2	TRBV4-1	few	CASSTFRGRNYGYTF	TGCGCCAGCAGCACCTTCCGGGGGCGCAACTATGGCTACACCTTC
NA	TRBJ1-1	TRBV10-2	few	CASSVAGTLNTEAFF	TGCGCCAGCAGTGTAGCCGGGACGTTGAACACTGAAGCTTTCTTT
NA	TRBJ2-7	TRBV6-1	few	CASRGTGPTYEQYF	TGTGCCAGCAGGGGCACAGGACCTACCTACGAGCAGTACTTC
NA	TRBJ2-5	TRBV11-2	few	CASLPGGAETQYF	TGTGCCAGCCTCCCGGGGGGCGCAGAGACCCAGTACTTC
NA	TRBJ2-5	TRBV7-9	NA	CASSLTRIRGETQYF	TGTGCCAGCAGCTTAACGAGGATTCGGGGGGAGACCCAGTACTTC
NA	TRBJ1-5	TRBV9	NA	CASNRVEGQPQHF	TGTGCCAGCAATAGAGTTGAGGGGCAGCCCCAGCATTTT
TRBD1	TRBJ2-2	TRBV10-3	NA	CAIRITGGEAGELFF	TGTGCCATCAGAATCACAGGGGGCGAGGCCGGGGAGCTGTTTTTT
NA	TRBJ1-2	TRBV6-5	few	CASRRPAGTYGYTF	TGTGCCAGCAGACGACCGGCGGGCACCTATGGCTACACCTTC
TRBD2	TRBJ2-3	TRBV5-1	NA	CASRKSGGDTDTQYF	TGCGCCAGCAGAAAGAGCGGGGGGGACACAGATACGCAGTATTTT
NA	TRBJ1-1	TRBV7-3	once	CASSPGGQGRAFF	TGTGCCAGCAGCCCCGGTGGGCAGGGAAGGGCTTTCTTT
NA	TRBJ2-3	TRBV28	few	CASNLRPTDTQYF	TGTGCCAGCAACTTGCGGCCCACAGATACGCAGTATTTT
TRBD2	TRBJ2-3	TRBV10-3	NA	CAISGPGGGDTQYF	TGTGCCATCAGTGGACCGGGAGGGGGAGATACGCAGTATTTT
NA	TRBJ2-1	TRBV4-1	NA	CASRLVGSGSYNEQFF	TGCGCCAGCAGACTAGTTGGGTCAGGGTCGTACAATGAGCAGTTCTTC
NA	TRBJ1-5	TRBV27	few	CAISRYDHQPQHF	TGTGCCATCTCACGGTATGACCATCAGCCCCAGCATTTT
TRBD2	TRBJ2-1	TRBV7-2	few	CASSLGALAGAYNEQFF	TGTGCCAGCAGCTTAGGGGCGCTAGCGGGAGCATACAATGAGCAGTTCTTC
NA	TRBJ1-2	TRBV4-2	few	CASSQTGNGYTF	TGTGCCAGCAGCCAAACAGGGAATGGCTACACCTTC